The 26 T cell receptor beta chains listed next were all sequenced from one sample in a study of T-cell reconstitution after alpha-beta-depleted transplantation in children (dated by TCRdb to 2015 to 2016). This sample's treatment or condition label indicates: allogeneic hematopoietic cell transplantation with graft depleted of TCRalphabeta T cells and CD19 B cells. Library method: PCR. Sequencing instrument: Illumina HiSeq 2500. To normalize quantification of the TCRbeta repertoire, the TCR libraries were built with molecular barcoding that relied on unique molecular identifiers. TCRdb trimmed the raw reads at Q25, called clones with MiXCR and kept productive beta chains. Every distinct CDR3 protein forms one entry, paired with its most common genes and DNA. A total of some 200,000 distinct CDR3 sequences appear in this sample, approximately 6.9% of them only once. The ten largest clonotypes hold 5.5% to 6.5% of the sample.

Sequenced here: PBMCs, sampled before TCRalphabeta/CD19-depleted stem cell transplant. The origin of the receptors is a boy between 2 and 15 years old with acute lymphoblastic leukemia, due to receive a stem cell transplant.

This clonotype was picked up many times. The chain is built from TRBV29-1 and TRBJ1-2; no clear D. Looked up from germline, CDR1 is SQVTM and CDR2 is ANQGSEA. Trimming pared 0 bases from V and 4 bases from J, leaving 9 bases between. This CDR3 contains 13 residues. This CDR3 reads CSVEERVPYGYTF. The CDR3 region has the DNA TGCAGCGTTGAAGAACGGGTACCCTATGGCTACACCTTC.

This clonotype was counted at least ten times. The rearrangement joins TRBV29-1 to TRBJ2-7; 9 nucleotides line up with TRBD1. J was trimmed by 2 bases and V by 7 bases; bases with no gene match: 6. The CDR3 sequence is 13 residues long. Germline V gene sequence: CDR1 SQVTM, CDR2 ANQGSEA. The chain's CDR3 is CSARTGEAYEQYF. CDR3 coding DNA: TGCAGCGCGCGGACAGGGGAGGCCTACGAGCAGTACTTC.

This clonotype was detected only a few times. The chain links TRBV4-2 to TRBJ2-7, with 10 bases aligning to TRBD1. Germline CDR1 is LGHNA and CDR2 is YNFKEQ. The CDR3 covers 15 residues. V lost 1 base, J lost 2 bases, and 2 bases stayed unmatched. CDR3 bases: TGTGCCAGCAGCCAAGGGGACAGGGGTACCTACGAGCAGTACTTC. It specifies CASSQGDRGTYEQYF.

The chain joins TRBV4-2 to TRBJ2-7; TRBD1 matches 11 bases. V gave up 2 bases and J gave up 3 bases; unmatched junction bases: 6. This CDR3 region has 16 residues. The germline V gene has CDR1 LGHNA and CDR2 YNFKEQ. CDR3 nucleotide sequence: TGTGCCAGCAGCCAAATGCTGGGACAGGGGGGCTACGAGCAGTACTTC. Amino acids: CASSQMLGQGGYEQYF.

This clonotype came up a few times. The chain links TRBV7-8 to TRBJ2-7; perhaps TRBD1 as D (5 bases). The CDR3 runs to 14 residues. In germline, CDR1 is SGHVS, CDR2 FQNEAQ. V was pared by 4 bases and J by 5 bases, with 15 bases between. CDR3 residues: CASSSPTDRHEQYF. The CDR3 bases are TGTGCCAGCAGCTCTCCAACCGACAGACACGAGCAGTACTTC.

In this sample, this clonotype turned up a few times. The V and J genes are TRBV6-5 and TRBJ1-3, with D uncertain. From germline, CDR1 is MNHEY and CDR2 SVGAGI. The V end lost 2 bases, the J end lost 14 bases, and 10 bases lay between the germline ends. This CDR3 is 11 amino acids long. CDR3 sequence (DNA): TGTGCCAGCAGTTACCGAGAGACCGTATATTTT. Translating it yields CASSYRETVYF.

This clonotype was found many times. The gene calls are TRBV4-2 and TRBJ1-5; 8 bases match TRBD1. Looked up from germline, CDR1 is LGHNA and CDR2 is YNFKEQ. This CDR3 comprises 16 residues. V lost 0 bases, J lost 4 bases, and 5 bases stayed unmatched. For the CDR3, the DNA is TGTGCCAGCAGCCAAGAACACAGGGGGGGGAATCAGCCCCAGCATTTT. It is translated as CASSQEHRGGNQPQHF.

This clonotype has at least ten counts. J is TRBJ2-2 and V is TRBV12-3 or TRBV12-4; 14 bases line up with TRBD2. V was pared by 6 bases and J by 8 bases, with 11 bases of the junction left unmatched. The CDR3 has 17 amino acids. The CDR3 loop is CASSRSTSGGAGGELFF. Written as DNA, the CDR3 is TGTGCCAGCAGCCGCTCGACTAGCGGGGGGGCAGGGGGGGAGCTGTTTTTT.

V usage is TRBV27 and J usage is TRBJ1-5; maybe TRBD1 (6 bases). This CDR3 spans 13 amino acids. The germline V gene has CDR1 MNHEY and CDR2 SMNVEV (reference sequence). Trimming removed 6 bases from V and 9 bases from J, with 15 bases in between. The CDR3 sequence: CASSPGVVGPQHF. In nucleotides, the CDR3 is TGTGCCAGCAGCCCAGGGGTCGTCGGGCCCCAGCATTTT.

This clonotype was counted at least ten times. This CDR3 is CASSLEGSGGAFF. The CDR3 DNA reads TGTGCCAGCAGCTTGGAGGGATCGGGTGGAGCTTTCTTT. The V call is TRBV7-6, the J call TRBJ1-1; D remains unclear. This CDR3 comprises 13 residues. With 3 bases removed from V and 10 bases from J, the gap between germline ends came to 15 bases. Looked up from germline, CDR1 is SGHVS and CDR2 is FNYEAQ.

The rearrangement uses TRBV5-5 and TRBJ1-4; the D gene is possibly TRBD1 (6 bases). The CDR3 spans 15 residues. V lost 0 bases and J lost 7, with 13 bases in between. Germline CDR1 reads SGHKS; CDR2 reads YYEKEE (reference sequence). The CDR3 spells CASSLVGGGSEKLFF. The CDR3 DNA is TGTGCCAGCAGCTTGGTAGGAGGGGGGAGTGAAAAACTGTTTTTT.

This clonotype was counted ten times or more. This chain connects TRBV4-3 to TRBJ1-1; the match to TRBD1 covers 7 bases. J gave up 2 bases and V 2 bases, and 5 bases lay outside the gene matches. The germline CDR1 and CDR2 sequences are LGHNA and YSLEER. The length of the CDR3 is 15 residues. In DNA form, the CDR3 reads TGCGCCAGCAGCCAAAATGACAGGGTAAACACTGAAGCTTTCTTT. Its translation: CASSQNDRVNTEAFF.

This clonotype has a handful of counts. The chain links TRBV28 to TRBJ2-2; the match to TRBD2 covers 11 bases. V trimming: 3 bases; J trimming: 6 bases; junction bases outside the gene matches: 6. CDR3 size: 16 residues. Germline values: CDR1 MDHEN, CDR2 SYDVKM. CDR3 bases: TGTGCCAGCAGTTTTCGGCTAGCGGGGGGCCCCGGGGAGCTGTTTTTT. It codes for CASSFRLAGGPGELFF.

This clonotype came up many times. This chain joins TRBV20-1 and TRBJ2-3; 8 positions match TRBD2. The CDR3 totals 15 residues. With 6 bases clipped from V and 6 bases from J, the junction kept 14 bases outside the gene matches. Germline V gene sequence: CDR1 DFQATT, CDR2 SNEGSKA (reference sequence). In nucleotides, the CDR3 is TGCAGTGCCCCCTTGTTCAGCGGGGGAGCTGATACGCAGTATTTT. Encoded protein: CSAPLFSGGADTQYF.

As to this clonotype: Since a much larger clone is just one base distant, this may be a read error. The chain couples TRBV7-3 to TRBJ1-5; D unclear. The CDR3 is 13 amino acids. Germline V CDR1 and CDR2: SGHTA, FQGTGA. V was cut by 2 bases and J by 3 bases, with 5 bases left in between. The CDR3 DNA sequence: TGTGCCAGCAGCTTAGCCAACAATCAGCCCCAGCATTTT. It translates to CASSLANNQPQHF.

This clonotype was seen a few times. The CDR3 region is CAWTLQGGTVPGELFF. CDR3 coding DNA: TGTGCCTGGACCTTACAGGGCGGTACGGTTCCCGGGGAGCTGTTTTTT. This rearrangement joins TRBV30 to TRBJ2-2; possibly TRBD1 for D (6 bases). Germline V gene sequence: CDR1 GTSNPN, CDR2 SVGIG (reference sequence). V dropped 4 bases and J dropped 6 bases, with 21 bases sitting between them. CDR3 size: 16 residues.

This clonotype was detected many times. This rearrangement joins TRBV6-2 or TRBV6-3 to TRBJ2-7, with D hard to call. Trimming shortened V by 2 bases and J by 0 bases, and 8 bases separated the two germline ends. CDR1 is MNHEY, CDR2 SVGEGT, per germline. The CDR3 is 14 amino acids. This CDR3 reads CASSYVPISYEQYF. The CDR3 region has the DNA TGTGCCAGCAGTTACGTGCCGATCTCCTACGAGCAGTACTTC.

The CDR3 DNA reads as TGCGCCAGCAGCTGGGACAGTAACACTGAAGCTTTCTTT. This sequence encodes CASSWDSNTEAFF. V and J are TRBV5-1 and TRBJ1-1, with TRBD1 matching over 7 bases. Trimming cost V 3 bases and J 2 bases; bases outside gene matches: 1. The CDR3 spans 13 residues. Germline V CDR1 and CDR2: SGHRS, YFSETQ.

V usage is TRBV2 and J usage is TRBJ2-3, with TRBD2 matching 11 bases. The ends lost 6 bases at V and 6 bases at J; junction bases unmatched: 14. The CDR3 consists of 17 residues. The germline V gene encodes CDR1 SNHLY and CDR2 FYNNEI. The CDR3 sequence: CASRYSTSGVEVDTQYF. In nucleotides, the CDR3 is TGTGCCAGCAGATATTCGACTAGCGGGGTTGAAGTCGATACGCAGTATTTT. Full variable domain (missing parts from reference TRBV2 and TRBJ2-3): EPEVTQTPSHQVTQMGQEVILRCVPISNHLYFYWYRQILGQKVEFLVSFYNNEISEKSEIFDDQFSVERPDGSNFTLKIRSTKLEDSAMYFCASRYSTSGVEVDTQYFGPGTRLTVL.

The CDR3 loop is CASSLGSGSGTGELFF. The CDR3, as DNA: TGTGCCAGCAGCTTAGGGTCAGGGAGTGGCACCGGGGAGCTGTTTTTT. The J gene is TRBJ2-2, the V gene TRBV11-2; D assignment may be TRBD1 or TRBD2 (5 bases each). Trimming took 1 base from V and 4 from J, leaving 13 bases between them. Germline V gives CDR1 SGHAT, CDR2 FQNNGV. CDR3 length equals 16 residues.

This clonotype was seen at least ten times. CDR3 sequence reads: CASSQESSGSFSTDTQYF. In DNA, the CDR3 is TGTGCCAGCAGCCAAGAATCTAGCGGGAGTTTTAGCACAGATACGCAGTATTTT. The chain links TRBV4-2 to TRBJ2-3; 10 positions agree with TRBD2. J gave up 0 bases and V 0 bases, and 6 bases lay outside the gene matches. CDR1 LGHNA and CDR2 YNFKEQ come from the germline V gene. This CDR3 is 18 amino acids long.

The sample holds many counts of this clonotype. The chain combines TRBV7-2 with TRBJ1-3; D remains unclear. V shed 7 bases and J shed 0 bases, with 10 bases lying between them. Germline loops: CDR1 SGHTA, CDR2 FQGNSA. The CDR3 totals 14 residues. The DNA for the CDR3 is TGTGCCAGCACCGATAGAGGCTCTGGAAACACCATATATTTT. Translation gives CASTDRGSGNTIYF. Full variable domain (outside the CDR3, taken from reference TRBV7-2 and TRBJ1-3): GAGVSQSPSNKVTEKGKDVELRCDPISGHTALYWYRQSLGQGLEFLIYFQGNSAPDKSGLPSDRFSAERTGGSVSTLTIQRTQQEDSAVYLCASTDRGSGNTIYFGEGSWLTVV.

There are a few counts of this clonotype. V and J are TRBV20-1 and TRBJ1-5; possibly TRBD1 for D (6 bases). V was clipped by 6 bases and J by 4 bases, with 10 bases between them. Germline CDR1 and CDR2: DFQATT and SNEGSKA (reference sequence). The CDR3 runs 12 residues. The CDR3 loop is CSAPGQNQPQHF. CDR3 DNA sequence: TGCAGTGCCCCTGGACAGAATCAGCCCCAGCATTTT.

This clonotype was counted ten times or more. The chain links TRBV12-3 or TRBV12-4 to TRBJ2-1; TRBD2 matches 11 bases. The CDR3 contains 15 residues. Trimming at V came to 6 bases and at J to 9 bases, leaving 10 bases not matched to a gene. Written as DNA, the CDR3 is TGTGCCAGCAGGGAGACTAGCGGGACTCCAGCTGAGCAGTTCTTC. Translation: CASRETSGTPAEQFF.

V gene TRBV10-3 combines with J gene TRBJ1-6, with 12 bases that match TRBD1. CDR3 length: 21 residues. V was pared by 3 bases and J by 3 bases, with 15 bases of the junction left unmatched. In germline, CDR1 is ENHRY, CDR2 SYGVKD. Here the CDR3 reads CAISDPGQGAPATIYNSPLHF. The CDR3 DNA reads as TGTGCCATCAGTGATCCGGGACAGGGGGCGCCGGCCACGATCTATAATTCACCCCTCCACTTT.

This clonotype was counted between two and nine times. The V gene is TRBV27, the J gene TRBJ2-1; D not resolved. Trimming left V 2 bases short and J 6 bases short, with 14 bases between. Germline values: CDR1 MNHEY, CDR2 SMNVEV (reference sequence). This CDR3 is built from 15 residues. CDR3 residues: CASSLDASRSNEQFF. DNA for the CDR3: TGTGCCAGCAGTTTAGACGCTTCCAGGTCCAATGAGCAGTTCTTC.